This paragraph reports one T cell receptor (beta chain). Repertoires were generated with immunoSEQ multiplex PCR, while TCRdb's copy carries only in-frame clones and drops some. The sample holds 90,000 to 150,000 clones, less than 75% seen once. The CDR3 covers 12 residues. In germline, CDR1 is SNHLY, CDR2 FYNNEI. Between the trimmed V and J ends, which lost 8 bases and 7 bases, there was a span of 12 bases. This specimen belongs to a study of blood T cell repertoires in COVID-19. This receptor was identified in a human donor with acute or convalescent COVID-19. The donor label of this sample is uncertain. Material for sequencing was peripheral blood. This chain uses TRBV2 with TRBJ1-5; D gene uncertain. Here the CDR3 DNA reads TGTGCCAGCCGGGAGCCAAAACAGCCCCAGCATTTT. Its translation: CASREPKQPQHF.